These 2 T cell receptor beta chains were sequenced from one sample in a study of T cells after yellow fever vaccination. One entry per CDR3 protein results from TCRdb running MiXCR on the 5' RACE reads. The sample holds just over 300,000 distinct CDR3 sequences, about 3.5% seen once. The material sequenced was PBMCs, taken on the day of the yellow fever booster vaccination. All receptors derive from a young man who received the YFV17D yellow fever vaccine.

The chain joins TRBV4-3 to TRBJ2-2, with D possibly being TRBD2 (7 bases). Germline V gives CDR1 LGHNA, CDR2 YSLEER. This CDR3 has 16 amino acids. Trimming removed 3 bases at V and 4 bases at J, with 15 bases between. Written as DNA, the CDR3 is TGCGCCAGCAGCCACCGGGGGGCGTTCCCCACCGGGGAGCTGTTTTTT. It codes for CASSHRGAFPTGELFF.

This clonotype was counted many times. Written as DNA, the CDR3 is TGCGCCAGCAGCCCAGACGACCACGAGCAGTACTTC. Its protein product is CASSPDDHEQYF. J is TRBJ2-7 and V is TRBV4-1, with D uncertain. The V gene's germline CDR1 is MGHRA and CDR2 YSYEKL. The length of the CDR3 is 12 residues. Trimming took off 4 bases at V and 5 bases at J, with 9 bases between the two ends.